The source of this TCR beta chain is a study of cytomegalovirus exposure and HLA in healthy donors (dated by TCRdb to about 2017). At the level of the whole study: According to an earlier analysis of several hundred of the donors, about 170 million T cells yielded some 110 million unique TCR beta sequences and approximately 300 Gb of sequence data. About 280 gigabases of sequencing data and 75 million to 85 million unique TCR sequences made up an early release that covered approximately 650 HLA-typed donors. Of the 350 to 400 genotyped donors, about 80% fell in the genetic ancestry cluster associated with self-reported Caucasian donors. The study aimed to test whether cataloging public T cell receptors could reveal signatures of past pathogen exposure. The T cell repertoires of some 700 subjects were profiled by immunosequencing and related to cytomegalovirus serostatus. Besides the first cohort of 550 to 750 subjects, a separate validation cohort made up of 95 to 150 different subjects was used. High-throughput TCR immunosequencing, statistical association of individual TCRs with disease status, and machine learning were combined to predict cytomegalovirus infection status. A later analysis re-analyzed previously published TCR beta repertoires from 500 to 700 donors and added high-resolution HLA genotyping to study TCR occurrence patterns. In the later analysis, no new phenotypic data were used to find candidate immune exposures; instead, reliance was placed on TCR beta sequences and their occurrence across donors. To decide whether each TCR beta V gene segment behaved as functional or pseudogenic, an earlier analysis of 587 of the donors relied on high-throughput TCR beta sequencing. Donor age, sex, ethnicity and CMV serostatus were collected together with the repertoire data. Genome-wide SNP genotypes for about three fifths of the roughly 670 donors were used in a later genetic analysis, which treated that subset as a discovery cohort. All discovery cohort repertoires had been generated using a single sequencing platform. Both class I and class II loci were covered by HLA typing, at four-digit resolution. Typing coverage differed by locus: A, B, C, DRB1 and DQB1 were typed in about 620-640 donors, DQA1 in around 500, DPA1 in approximately 600, and DPB1 in roughly 450. Because of strong linkage in the cohort, a handful of DR-DQ haplotypes were treated as single units for association and clustering. On average, about 200,000 unique TCR beta nucleotide sequences were sequenced per donor among several hundred genotyped donors of the cohort, with 15% to 20% of those sequences being non-productive.

For this clone: What antigen it recognizes has not been identified. It has no much larger one-base neighbor in the sample; base qualities were not kept.

V is pruned by 4 bases and J by 4 bases, leaving 3 bases of the junction without a gene match. Its CDR3 holds 14 amino acids, cysteine through phenylalanine. Left in the record is the CDR3 DNA by itself, 42 bases read in frame from the first base. Per the germline V gene, SGHDT is the CDR1 and YYEEEE is the CDR2. The library came from the immunoSEQ multiplex PCR assay. For the multiplex PCR, a mixture combining 60 forward primers for TCR Vbeta segments and 13 reverse primers for TCR Jbeta segments was used. A multiplex PCR assay on genomic DNA amplified the CDR3 region of rearranged TCR beta genes. Amplified TCR beta libraries were sequenced as 87-base-pair reads on the Illumina HiSeq System. The original methods were these. A later analysis counted some 74 million unique TCR beta chains across the 650 to 800 repertoires, and some 11 million of these chains were shared by at least two donors. To remove PCR and sequencing errors, raw reads were error-corrected and collapsed into unique sequences using a nearest-neighbor algorithm that merged closely related sequences. CDR3 sequences were aligned to IMGT reference sequences to assign V, D and J gene segments. For a sequence to be retained, a match of at least six nucleotides was required to both a V gene segment and a J gene segment. Rearrangements were classified as productive when the CDR3 lacked stop codons and remained in frame with V and J, and all other rearrangements were classified as non-productive. Following IMGT convention, CDR3 was defined as the stretch from the second conserved V-encoded cysteine up to the conserved J-encoded phenylalanine. In an earlier analysis of approximately 590 of the donors, sequences lacking an unambiguous match to a single V gene segment were excluded. An earlier analysis of some 610 of the donors called V segments functional above 56.7% productive rearrangements and segregating when the between-donor standard deviation exceeded 5%. A statistical classification framework was developed to diagnose cytomegalovirus status using the catalog of TCR beta chain sequences. A later analysis assigned V and J genes by comparing TCR nucleotide sequences with IMGT/GENE-DB human TR gene sequences. Using the TCRdist pipeline, a later analysis assigned CDR3 sequences along with most-parsimonious VDJ recombination scenarios. In a later analysis, each TCR beta chain was defined by its CDR3 amino acid sequence together with its V-gene family, and reads lacking a unique V-gene family were excluded. As a way to deal with suspected cross-contamination and a sequencing artifact, a later analysis dropped under 600 nucleotide sequences that were highly shared and had low generation probability. For each public chain, a later analysis derived a clonal expansion index from normalized ranks of inferred template counts within each repertoire. Generation probabilities in a later analysis came from a VDJ recombination model fitted to out-of-frame rearrangements, and those results were checked against IGoR. A later analysis scored TCR-TCR, TCR-HLA and TCR-CMV co-occurrence with hypergeometric tests, applying a repertoire-size bias correction to TCR pairs. To estimate false discovery rates, a later analysis permuted the HLA or CMV assignments 20 times. In a later analysis, co-occurring TCRs were grouped with DBSCAN, and TCRdist sequence similarity was added when clustering was performed within HLA-allele-positive subsets. Repertoires with fewer than 30,000 or more than 120,000 public chains were left out of co-occurrence clustering, as were a handful of repertoires with anomalous nucleotide sharing. TCRdb provides this immuneACCESS table in a form limited to in-frame rearrangements. Some clones are lacking; in checked studies, under half of them reflect an unresolved V gene, and why the rest are absent is not known. V and J calls plus clone size are reproduced from that table; the DNA served to infer D and trimming. The sample data list more than 130,000 clones, and approximately 70% of these were observed just once. The ten largest account for about an eighth of the sample.

The study at large found these results: In a later analysis, HLA-associated TCR beta chains showed more clonal expansion and lower generation probabilities than non-associated chains that were equally common. When HLA alleles, especially DR and DQ, strongly co-occurred, attributing TCR associations to individual alleles was difficult. The earlier analysis of a few hundred of the donors excluded roughly 17 rarely observed V segments, including chromosome 9 orphons, because counts were too low. Only TCR beta chains were sequenced in this cohort, and the absence of alpha or paired-chain data limited detectable features. Correlated functional status among segregating V segments might be attributable to linkage disequilibrium, but an unknown experimental factor could not be ruled out. In vitro tests confirmed that a few of the cytomegalovirus-associated TCR beta chains recognize cytomegalovirus antigens. The sequencing pipeline was judged likely to have produced a cluster of highly shared sequence variants as a technical artifact. Sequencing depth was assumed to be roughly uniform across donors in the presence/absence analyses, though that assumption may not hold. In a later analysis, several top co-occurrence clusters were reported to appear linked to parvovirus B19, influenza, CMV and Epstein-Barr virus. Because some donors lacked HLA typing at each locus, the association tests relied only on the typed subset. The only immune exposure information available for the cohort was CMV serostatus. Cytomegalovirus status was reported to be diagnosed by the classifier with high specificity and sensitivity in both the original and validation cohorts. Broadly in line with IMGT annotations, most TCR beta V segments showed up in productive rearrangements about 87% or about 30% of the time in an earlier analysis of some 590 of the donors. A later analysis found that TCR association rates varied across HLA loci, with DRB1 alleles showing the most associated TCRs and HLA-C alleles the fewest. In a later genetic analysis, fewer N-insertions in productive TCRs were reported among donors in an Asian-associated ancestry cluster than the 666-donor mean. The study listed 150 to 200 TCR beta chains as associated with cytomegalovirus. A later analysis associated about 17,000 TCR beta sequences with specific HLA alleles at a false discovery rate of 0.05. A further reported finding was that TCR beta sequences accurately predicted the HLA-A and HLA-B alleles for most subjects in the first cohort. The authors suggested that the approach could potentially be generalized to other disease states and immunological phenotypes. V-gene and J-gene trimming of TCR beta chains was associated with a missense DCLRE1C variant in a later genetic analysis, and the association was replicated in an independent cohort. In a later analysis, most CMV-associated TCR beta chains were found to appear HLA-restricted, with HLA associations seemingly driven largely by CMV exposure. Most TCR sequences were seen in very few donors, while some public TCRs were found in many individuals. Because the 87-base-pair reads could not distinguish some IMGT-functional V segments, including TRBV6-2 and TRBV6-3, those segments were excluded.

The cohort comprised 666 healthy bone marrow donors. All cohort members were sampled while nominally healthy, although unrecorded immune exposures were likely present. CMV serostatus was positive for 289 and negative for about half of the 666 cohort members, and was not recorded for this donor. Each donor provided a peripheral blood sample, and peripheral blood mononuclear cells were used for TCR beta sequencing. The Qiagen DNeasy Blood Extraction Kit was used to extract genomic DNA from the blood cell samples. The rearranged segments are TRBV5-6 and TRBJ2-3; the junction holds 10 bases that match TRBD2. Sample: PBMCs. The receptor's source is a human donor in good health. In nucleotide form, the sequence is TGTGCCAGCAGCCCGCTAGCGGGAGCAGATACGCAGTATTTT. Translated, it reads CASSPLAGADTQYF.